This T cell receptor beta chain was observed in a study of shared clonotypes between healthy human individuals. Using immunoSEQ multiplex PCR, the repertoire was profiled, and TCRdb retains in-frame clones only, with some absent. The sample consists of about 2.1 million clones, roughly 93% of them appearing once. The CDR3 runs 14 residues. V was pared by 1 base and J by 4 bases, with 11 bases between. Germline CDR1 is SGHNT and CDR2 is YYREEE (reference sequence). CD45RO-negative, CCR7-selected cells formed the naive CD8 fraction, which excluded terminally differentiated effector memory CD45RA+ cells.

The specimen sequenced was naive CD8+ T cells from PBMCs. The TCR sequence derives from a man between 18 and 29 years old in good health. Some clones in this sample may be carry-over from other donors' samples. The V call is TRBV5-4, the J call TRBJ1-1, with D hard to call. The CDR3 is CASSLTAMSTEAFF. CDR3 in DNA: TGTGCCAGCAGCTTGACAGCCATGAGCACTGAAGCTTTCTTT.